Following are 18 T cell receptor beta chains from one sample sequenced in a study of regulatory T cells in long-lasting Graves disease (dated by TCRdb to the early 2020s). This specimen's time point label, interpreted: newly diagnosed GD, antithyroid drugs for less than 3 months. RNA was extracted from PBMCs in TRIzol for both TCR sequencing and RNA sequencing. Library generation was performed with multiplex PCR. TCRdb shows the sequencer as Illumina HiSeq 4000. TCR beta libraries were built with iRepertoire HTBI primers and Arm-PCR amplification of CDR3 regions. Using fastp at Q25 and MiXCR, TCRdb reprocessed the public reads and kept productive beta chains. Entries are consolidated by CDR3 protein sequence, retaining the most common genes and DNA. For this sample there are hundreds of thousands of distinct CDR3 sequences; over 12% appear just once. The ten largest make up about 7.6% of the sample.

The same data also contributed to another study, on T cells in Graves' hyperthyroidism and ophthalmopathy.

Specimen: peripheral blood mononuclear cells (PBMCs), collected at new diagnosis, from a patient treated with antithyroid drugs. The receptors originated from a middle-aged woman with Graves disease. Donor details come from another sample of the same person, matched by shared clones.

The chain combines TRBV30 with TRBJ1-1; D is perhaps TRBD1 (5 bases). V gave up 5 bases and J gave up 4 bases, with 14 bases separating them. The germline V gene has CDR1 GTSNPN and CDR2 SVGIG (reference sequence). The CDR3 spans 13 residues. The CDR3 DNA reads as TGTGCCTGGTCCCCGGGGCCGGGCACTGAAGCTTTCTTT. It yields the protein CAWSPGPGTEAFF.

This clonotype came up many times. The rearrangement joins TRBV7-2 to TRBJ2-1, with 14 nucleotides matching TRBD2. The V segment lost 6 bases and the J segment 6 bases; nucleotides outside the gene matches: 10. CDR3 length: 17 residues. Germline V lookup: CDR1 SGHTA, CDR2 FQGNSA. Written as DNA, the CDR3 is TGTGCCAGCAGTTCCCTCGTCGGGACTAGCGGGAGCAATGAGCAGTTCTTC. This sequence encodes CASSSLVGTSGSNEQFF.

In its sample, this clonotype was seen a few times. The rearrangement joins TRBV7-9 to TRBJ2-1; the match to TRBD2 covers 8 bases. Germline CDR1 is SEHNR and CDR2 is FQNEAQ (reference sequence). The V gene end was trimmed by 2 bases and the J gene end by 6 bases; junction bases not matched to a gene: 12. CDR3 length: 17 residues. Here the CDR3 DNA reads TGTGCCAGCAGCTTAATACCTAGACTAGCGCCTCTCAATGAGCAGTTCTTC. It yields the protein CASSLIPRLAPLNEQFF.

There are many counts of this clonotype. CDR3 sequence reads: CASSTRWGGLTSGTLASSYEQYF. As DNA, the CDR3 is TGTGCCAGCAGTACACGGTGGGGGGGCTTGACTAGCGGCACCCTAGCGAGCTCCTACGAGCAGTACTTC. V usage is TRBV28 and J usage is TRBJ2-7, with 9 bases lining up with TRBD2. V lost 5 bases and J lost 0; bases outside the gene matches: 29. Germline CDR1 MDHEN, CDR2 SYDVKM. CDR3 size: 23 residues.

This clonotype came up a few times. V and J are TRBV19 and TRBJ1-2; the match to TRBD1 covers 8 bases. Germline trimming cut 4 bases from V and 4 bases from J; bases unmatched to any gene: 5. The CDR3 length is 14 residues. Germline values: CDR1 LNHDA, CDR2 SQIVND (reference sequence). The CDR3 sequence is CASSSQTGAYGYTF. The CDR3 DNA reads TGTGCCAGTAGTAGCCAGACAGGGGCCTATGGCTACACCTTC.

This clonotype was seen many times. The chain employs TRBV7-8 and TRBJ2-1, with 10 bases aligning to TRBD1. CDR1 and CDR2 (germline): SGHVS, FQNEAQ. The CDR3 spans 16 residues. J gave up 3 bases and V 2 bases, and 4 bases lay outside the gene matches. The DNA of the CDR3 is TGTGCCAGCAGCTTATCAGGACAGGGGGTCTACAATGAGCAGTTCTTC. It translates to CASSLSGQGVYNEQFF.

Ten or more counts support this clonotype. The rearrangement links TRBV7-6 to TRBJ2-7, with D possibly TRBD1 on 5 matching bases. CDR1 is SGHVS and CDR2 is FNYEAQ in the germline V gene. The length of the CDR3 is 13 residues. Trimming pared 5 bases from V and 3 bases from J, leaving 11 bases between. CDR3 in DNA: TGTGCCAGCAGCCCCAGTCAGGGCTACGAGCAGTACTTC. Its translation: CASSPSQGYEQYF.

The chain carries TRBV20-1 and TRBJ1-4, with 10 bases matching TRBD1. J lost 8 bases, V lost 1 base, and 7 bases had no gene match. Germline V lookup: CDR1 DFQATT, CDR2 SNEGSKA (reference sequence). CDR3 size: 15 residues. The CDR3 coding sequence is TGCAGTGCTAGAGCAGGGCGGGACAGGGGCGAAAAACTGTTTTTT. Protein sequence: CSARAGRDRGEKLFF.

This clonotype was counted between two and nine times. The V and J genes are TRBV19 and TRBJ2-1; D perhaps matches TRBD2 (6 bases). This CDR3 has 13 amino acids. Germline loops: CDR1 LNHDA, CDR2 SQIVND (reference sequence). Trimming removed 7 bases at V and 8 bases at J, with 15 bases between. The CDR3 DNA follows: TGTGCCAGTACTCCCACTAGCTTCGATGAGCAGTTCTTC. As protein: CASTPTSFDEQFF.

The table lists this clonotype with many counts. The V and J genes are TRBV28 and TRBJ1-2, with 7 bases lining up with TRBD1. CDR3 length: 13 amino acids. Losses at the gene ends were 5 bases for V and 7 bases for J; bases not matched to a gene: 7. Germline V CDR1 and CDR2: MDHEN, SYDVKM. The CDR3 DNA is TGTGCCAGCAGTCCTGACAGGGCGCGTGGCTACACCTTC. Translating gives CASSPDRARGYTF.

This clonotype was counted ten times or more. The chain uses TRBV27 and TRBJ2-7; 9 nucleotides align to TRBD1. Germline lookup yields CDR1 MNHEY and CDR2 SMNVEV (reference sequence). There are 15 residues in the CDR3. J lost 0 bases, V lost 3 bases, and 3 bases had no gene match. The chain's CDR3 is CASSFGTGSSYEQYF. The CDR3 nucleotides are TGTGCCAGCAGTTTTGGGACAGGGAGCTCCTACGAGCAGTACTTC.

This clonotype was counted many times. The CDR3, as DNA: TGTGCCAGCAGGTCCGCGACGTTACCCCTTCATACGCAGTATTTT. As protein: CASRSATLPLHTQYF. The V gene is TRBV5-4, the J gene TRBJ2-3, with D unclear. The germline V gene has CDR1 SGHNT and CDR2 YYREEE (reference sequence). Trimming shortened V by 5 bases and J by 7 bases, and 20 bases separated the two germline ends. CDR3 length equals 15 residues.

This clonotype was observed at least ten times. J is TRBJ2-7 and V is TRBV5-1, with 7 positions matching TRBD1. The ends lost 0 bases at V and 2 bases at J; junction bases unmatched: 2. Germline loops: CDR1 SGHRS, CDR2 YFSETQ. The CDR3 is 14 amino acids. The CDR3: CASSLGTGPYEQYF. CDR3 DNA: TGCGCCAGCAGCTTGGGGACAGGCCCCTACGAGCAGTACTTC. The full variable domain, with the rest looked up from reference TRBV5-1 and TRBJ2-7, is KAGVTQTPRYLIKTRGQQVTLSCSPISGHRSVSWYQQTPGQGLQFLFEYFSETQRNKGNFPGRFSGRQFSNSRSEMNVSTLELGDSALYLCASSLGTGPYEQYFGPGTRLTVT.

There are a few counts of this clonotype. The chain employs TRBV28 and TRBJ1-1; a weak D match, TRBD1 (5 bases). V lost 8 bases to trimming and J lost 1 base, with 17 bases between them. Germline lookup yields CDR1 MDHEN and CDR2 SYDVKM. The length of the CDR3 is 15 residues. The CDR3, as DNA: TGTGCCAGCGCTTTTCGGGGCAGAGGGAACACTGAAGCTTTCTTT. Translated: CASAFRGRGNTEAFF. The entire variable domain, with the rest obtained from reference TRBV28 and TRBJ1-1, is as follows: DVKVTQSSRYLVKRTGEKVFLECVQDMDHENMFWYRQDPGLGLRLIYFSYDVKMKEKGDIPEGYSVSREKKERFSLILESASTNQTSMYLCASAFRGRGNTEAFFGQGTRLTVV.

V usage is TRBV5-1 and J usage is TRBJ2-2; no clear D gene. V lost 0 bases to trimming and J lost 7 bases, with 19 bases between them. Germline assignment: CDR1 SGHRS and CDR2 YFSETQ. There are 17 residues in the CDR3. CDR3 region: CASSLASYVGTGGELFF. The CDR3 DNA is TGCGCCAGCAGCTTGGCCTCGTACGTGGGCACCGGCGGGGAGCTGTTTTTT.

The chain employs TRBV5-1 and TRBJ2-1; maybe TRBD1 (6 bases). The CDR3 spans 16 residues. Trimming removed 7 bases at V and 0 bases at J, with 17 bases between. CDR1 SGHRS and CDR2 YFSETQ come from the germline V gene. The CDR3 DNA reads TGCGCCAGCGCCCCCTACGGGACAAGCTCCTACAATGAGCAGTTCTTC. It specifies CASAPYGTSSYNEQFF.

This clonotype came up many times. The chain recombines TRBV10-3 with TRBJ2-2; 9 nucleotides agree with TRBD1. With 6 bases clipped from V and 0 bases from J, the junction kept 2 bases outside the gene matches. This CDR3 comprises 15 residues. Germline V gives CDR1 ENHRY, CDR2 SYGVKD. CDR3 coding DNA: TGTGCCATCAGGGGACAGGGAGCGAACACCGGGGAGCTGTTTTTT. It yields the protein CAIRGQGANTGELFF.

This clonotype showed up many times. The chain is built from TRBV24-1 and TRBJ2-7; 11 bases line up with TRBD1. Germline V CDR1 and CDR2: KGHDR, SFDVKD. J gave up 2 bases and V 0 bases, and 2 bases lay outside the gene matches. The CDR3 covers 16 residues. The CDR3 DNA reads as TGTGCCACCAGTGATTTGCTGGGACAGGGGGCCTACGAGCAGTACTTC. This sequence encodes CATSDLLGQGAYEQYF.